These 20 T cell receptor beta chains were all obtained from the same sample, sequenced in a study of blood T cell repertoires in COVID-19. Clones were read by immunoSEQ multiplex PCR, and TCRdb kept only the in-frame ones, dropping some. This table has 110,000 or so clones, approximately 84% appearing once. The source material was peripheral blood. The source is a man aged 45-65 years with acute or convalescent COVID-19.

This sequence joins TRBV5-1 and TRBJ2-3; D might be TRBD1 (5 bases). The germline gives CDR1 SGHRS, CDR2 YFSETQ. Trimming stripped 4 bases from V and 0 bases from J, with 9 bases between. The CDR3 has 14 amino acids. CDR3 loop: CASSQTASTDTQYF. As DNA, the CDR3 is TGCGCCAGCAGCCAGACAGCCAGCACAGATACGCAGTATTTT.

The chain joins TRBV12-5 to TRBJ2-1; D is perhaps TRBD1 (5 bases). The germline V and J ends were trimmed by 7 bases and 2 bases, with 15 bases remaining between them. Germline CDR1 is LGHNT and CDR2 is FRNRAP. CDR3 length equals 15 residues. The CDR3 DNA follows: TGTGCTAGTGCAATGGACACCCAAACCTACAATGAGCAGTTCTTC. Translated, it gives CASAMDTQTYNEQFF. Variable domain in full (rest from reference TRBV12-5 and TRBJ2-1): DARVTQTPRHKVTEMGQEVTMRCQPILGHNTVFWYRQTMMQGLELLAYFRNRAPLDDSGMPKDRFSAEMPDATLATLKIQPSEPRDSAVYFCASAMDTQTYNEQFFGPGTRLTVL.

This chain connects TRBV5-6 to TRBJ2-7; D might be TRBD2 (7 bases). This CDR3 region has 15 residues. Trimming stripped 4 bases from V and 4 bases from J, with 18 bases between. CDR1 and CDR2 (germline): SGHDT, YYEEEE. CDR3 sequence: CASSPPEGGGYEQYF. DNA for the CDR3: TGTGCCAGCAGCCCCCCAGAAGGGGGGGGGTACGAGCAGTACTTC.

In DNA, the CDR3 is TGTGCCAGCAGCCAAAAGGGGGTCCGAGAGGGCTACACCTTC. Residues: CASSQKGVREGYTF. The V gene is TRBV5-6, the J gene TRBJ1-2; TRBD1 is a possible D gene (6 bases). The CDR3 runs to 14 residues. Germline V CDR1 and CDR2: SGHDT, YYEEEE. The V end lost 4 bases, the J end lost 8 bases, and 18 bases lay between the germline ends.

This clone was seen once. This chain joins TRBV4-1 and TRBJ1-2; the D gene is possibly TRBD1 (6 bases). The V end was cut by 0 bases, the J end by 1 base, with 6 bases between. Germline V gene data show CDR1 as MGHRA and CDR2 as YSYEKL. The CDR3 totals 14 residues. The CDR3 is CASSQEQGNYGYTF. The CDR3 nucleotides are TGCGCCAGCAGCCAAGAACAGGGTAACTATGGCTACACCTTC.

The rearrangement uses TRBV5-5 and TRBJ2-2; D remains ambiguous. The CDR3 is 16 residues long. Germline loops: CDR1 SGHKS, CDR2 YYEKEE (reference sequence). Trimming took off 0 bases at V and 4 bases at J, with 13 bases between the two ends. CDR3 nucleotide sequence: TGTGCCAGCAGCTTGGGAGAGCTACTTATCACCGGGGAGCTGTTTTTT. Its protein is CASSLGELLITGELFF.

The chain is built from TRBV6-5 and TRBJ1-1; D possibly corresponds to TRBD1 (5 bases). Looked up from germline, CDR1 is MNHEY and CDR2 is SVGAGI. V was shortened by 4 bases and J by 5 bases, with 11 bases between the two germline ends. CDR3 length: 13 amino acids. In DNA form, the CDR3 reads TGTGCCAGCAGTTCCGGGGGGAGAACTGAAGCTTTCTTT. It codes for CASSSGGRTEAFF.

This clone appeared a few times. The V gene is TRBV12-3 or TRBV12-4, the J gene TRBJ2-7, with D perhaps TRBD2 (5 bases). The CDR3 is made up of 13 amino acids. The V gene lost 1 base and the J gene lost 4 bases, with 8 bases spanning the gap. The CDR3 DNA reads as TGTGCCAGCAGTTTAGGTACTAGATACGAGCAGTACGTC. Translation: CASSLGTRYEQYV.

The rearrangement joins TRBV6-5 to TRBJ1-1; 7 bases agree with TRBD1. The CDR3 runs 15 residues. With 5 bases clipped from V and 0 bases from J, the junction kept 6 bases outside the gene matches. Germline assignment: CDR1 MNHEY and CDR2 SVGAGI. The CDR3 DNA sequence: TGTGCCAGCAGTCCAGTCGGACAGGTGAACACTGAAGCTTTCTTT. It yields the protein CASSPVGQVNTEAFF.

This chain connects TRBV5-4 to TRBJ2-7; 8 bases fit TRBD2. The germline CDR1 and CDR2 sequences are SGHNT and YYREEE (reference sequence). This CDR3 spans 13 amino acids. The CDR3 reads CALHRRGAYEQYF. In DNA form, the CDR3 reads TGTGCACTTCACCGGCGGGGGGCCTACGAGCAGTACTTC.

The rearrangement joins TRBV11-2 to TRBJ1-3; D remains ambiguous. Germline CDR1 SGHAT, CDR2 FQNNGV. The CDR3 length is 14 residues. Trimming stripped 1 base from V and 4 bases from J, with 8 bases between. CDR3 coding DNA: TGTGCCAGCAGCTTAGCAGGAGGGGGAAACACCATATATTTT. Translation: CASSLAGGGNTIYF.

This chain links TRBV11-2 with TRBJ1-3, with D perhaps TRBD1 (6 bases). From germline, CDR1 is SGHAT and CDR2 FQNNGV. Trimming pared 0 bases from V and 4 bases from J, leaving 22 bases between. This CDR3 has 19 amino acids. The CDR3 DNA reads as TGTGCCAGCAGCTTAGAATATCAGGGGATGGGCCTGAACGGAAACACCATATATTTT. It specifies CASSLEYQGMGLNGNTIYF.

The rearrangement joins TRBV11-2 to TRBJ2-3, with D perhaps TRBD2 (6 bases). The V end lost 4 bases, the J end lost 2 bases, and 13 bases lay between the germline ends. The CDR3 is 15 amino acids. Per the germline V gene, CDR1 is SGHAT and CDR2 is FQNNGV. The CDR3, as DNA: TGTGCCAGCAGCTCACGGGACTCCTACACAGATACGCAGTATTTT. Residues: CASSSRDSYTDTQYF.

The J gene is TRBJ2-3, the V gene TRBV3-1 (or the pseudogene TRBV3-2); D is undetermined. The germline V gene encodes CDR1 LGHDT and CDR2 YNNKEL (reference sequence). Trimming left V 4 bases short and J 2 bases short, with 22 bases between. CDR3 length equals 18 residues. CDR3 coding DNA: TGTGCCAGCAGCCGATCCCCCACTGTAACGGTTCTCACAGATACGCAGTATTTT. Translation gives CASSRSPTVTVLTDTQYF.

This chain links TRBV5-4 with TRBJ2-5, with 7 bases matching TRBD2. The CDR3 contains 15 residues. V gave up 0 bases and J gave up 2 bases; unmatched junction bases: 4. CDR1 and CDR2 from the germline V gene are SGHNT and YYREEE (reference sequence). The CDR3 region has the DNA TGTGCCAGCAGCTTGGCCAACGGGGGGCAAGAGACCCAGTACTTC. Protein product: CASSLANGGQETQYF.

The count of this clone is one. V and J are TRBV5-4 and TRBJ1-2; TRBD1 aligns across 9 bases. Germline V gene lookup returns CDR1 SGHNT and CDR2 YYREEE (reference sequence). This CDR3 contains 15 residues. Losses at the gene ends were 4 bases for V and 6 bases for J; bases not matched to a gene: 10. The CDR3 DNA sequence: TGTGCCAGCAGCGGGACCGGGACAGGGTTCAATGGCTACACCTTC. This encodes CASSGTGTGFNGYTF.

The rearrangement uses TRBV27 and TRBJ1-2; the match to TRBD1 covers 9 bases. V lost 4 bases to trimming and J lost 8 bases; unmatched junction nucleotides: 8. Germline V gene sequence: CDR1 MNHEY, CDR2 SMNVEV (reference sequence). The CDR3 spans 14 residues. CDR3 coding DNA: TGTGCCAGCAGTTCGCAACAGGGGGCGATAGGCTACACCTTC. Residues: CASSSQQGAIGYTF.

This clone was detected only a few times. The genes are TRBV27 and TRBJ1-5; the D is unclear. This CDR3 spans 13 amino acids. Germline CDR1 MNHEY, CDR2 SMNVEV (reference sequence). V shed 6 bases and J shed 9 bases, with 15 bases lying between them. The CDR3 here is CASSLRTLTPQHF. CDR3 coding DNA: TGTGCCAGCAGCCTACGGACTCTGACGCCCCAGCATTTT.

On this clone itself: The sample holds other DNA sequences that translate to the same CDR3. CDR3 DNA: TGCGCCAGCAGCTTGGGACTAGCATCGGATGAGCAGTTCTTC. Encoded protein: CASSLGLASDEQFF. V and J are TRBV5-1 and TRBJ2-1; 7 positions agree with TRBD2. Germline CDR1 SGHRS, CDR2 YFSETQ. Trimming cost V 0 bases and J 8 bases; bases outside gene matches: 5. The CDR3 spans 14 residues.

This sequence joins TRBV5-4 and TRBJ1-2; 11 bases match TRBD1. V was clipped by 4 bases and J by 4 bases; unmatched bases: 6. The CDR3 consists of 15 residues. CDR1 is SGHNT and CDR2 is YYREEE in the germline V gene (reference sequence). The CDR3 region is CASSVSGQGAYGYTF. Here the CDR3 DNA reads TGTGCCAGCAGCGTAAGTGGACAGGGGGCCTATGGCTACACCTTC.